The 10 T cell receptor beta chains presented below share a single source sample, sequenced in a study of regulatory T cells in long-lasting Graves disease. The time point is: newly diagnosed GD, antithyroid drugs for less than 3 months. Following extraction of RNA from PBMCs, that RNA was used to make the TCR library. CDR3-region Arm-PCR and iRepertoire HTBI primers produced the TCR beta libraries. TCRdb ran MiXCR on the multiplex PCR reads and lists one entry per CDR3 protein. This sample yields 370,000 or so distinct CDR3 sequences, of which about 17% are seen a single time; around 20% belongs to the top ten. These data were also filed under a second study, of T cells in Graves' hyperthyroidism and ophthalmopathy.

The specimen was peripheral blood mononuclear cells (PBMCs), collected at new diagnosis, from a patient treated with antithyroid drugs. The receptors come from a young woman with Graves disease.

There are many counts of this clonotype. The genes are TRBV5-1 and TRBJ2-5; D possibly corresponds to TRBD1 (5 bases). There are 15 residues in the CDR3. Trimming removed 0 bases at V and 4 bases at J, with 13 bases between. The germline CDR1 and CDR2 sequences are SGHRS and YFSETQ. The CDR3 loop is CASSLATRVRETQYF. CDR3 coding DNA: TGCGCCAGCAGCTTGGCCACCAGGGTGAGAGAGACCCAGTACTTC.

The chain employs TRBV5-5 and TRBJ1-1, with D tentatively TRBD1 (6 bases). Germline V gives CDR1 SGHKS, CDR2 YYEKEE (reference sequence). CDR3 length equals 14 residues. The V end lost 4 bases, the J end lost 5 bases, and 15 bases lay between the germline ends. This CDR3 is CASSVQGVGTEAFF. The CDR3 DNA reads TGTGCCAGCAGCGTACAGGGAGTAGGAACTGAAGCTTTCTTT.

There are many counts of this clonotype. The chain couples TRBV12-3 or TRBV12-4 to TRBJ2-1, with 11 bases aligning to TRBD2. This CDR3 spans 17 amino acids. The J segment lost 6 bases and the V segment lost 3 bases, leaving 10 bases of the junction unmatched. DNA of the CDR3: TGTGCCAGCAGTTTCTCTAGCGGGGGGCACGGGGGCAATGAGCAGTTCTTC. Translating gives CASSFSSGGHGGNEQFF.

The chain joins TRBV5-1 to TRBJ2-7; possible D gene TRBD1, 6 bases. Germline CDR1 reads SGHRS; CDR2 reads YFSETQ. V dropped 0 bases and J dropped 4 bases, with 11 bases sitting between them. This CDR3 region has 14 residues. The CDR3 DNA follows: TGCGCCAGCAGCTTGGACAGGGTCCTGTACGAGCAGTACTTC. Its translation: CASSLDRVLYEQYF.

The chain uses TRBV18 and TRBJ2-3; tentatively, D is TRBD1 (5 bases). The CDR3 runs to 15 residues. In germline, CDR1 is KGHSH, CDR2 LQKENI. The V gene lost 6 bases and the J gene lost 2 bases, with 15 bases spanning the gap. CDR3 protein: CASSAGLMITDTQYF. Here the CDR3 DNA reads TGTGCCAGCTCGGCAGGGCTAATGATCACAGATACGCAGTATTTT.

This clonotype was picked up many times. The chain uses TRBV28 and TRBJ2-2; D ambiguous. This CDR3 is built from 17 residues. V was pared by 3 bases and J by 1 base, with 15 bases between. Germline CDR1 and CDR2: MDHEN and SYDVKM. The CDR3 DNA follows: TGTGCCAGCAGTTTCCCCCCGGACGGCGTGAACACCGGGGAGCTGTTTTTT. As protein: CASSFPPDGVNTGELFF. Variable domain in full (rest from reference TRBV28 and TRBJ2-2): DVKVTQSSRYLVKRTGEKVFLECVQDMDHENMFWYRQDPGLGLRLIYFSYDVKMKEKGDIPEGYSVSREKKERFSLILESASTNQTSMYLCASSFPPDGVNTGELFFGEGSRLTVL.

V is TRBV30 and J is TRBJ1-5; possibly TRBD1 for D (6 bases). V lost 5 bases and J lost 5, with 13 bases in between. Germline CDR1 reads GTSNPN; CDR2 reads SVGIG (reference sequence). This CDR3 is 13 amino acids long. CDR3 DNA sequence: TGTGCCTGGGGCCGGGACACTGATCAGCCCCAGCATTTT. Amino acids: CAWGRDTDQPQHF.

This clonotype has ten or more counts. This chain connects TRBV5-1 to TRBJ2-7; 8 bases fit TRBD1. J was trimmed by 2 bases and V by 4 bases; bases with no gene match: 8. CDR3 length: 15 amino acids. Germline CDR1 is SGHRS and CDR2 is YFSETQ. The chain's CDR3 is CASSHLETGAYEQYF. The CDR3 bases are TGCGCCAGCAGCCACCTCGAGACAGGGGCCTACGAGCAGTACTTC.

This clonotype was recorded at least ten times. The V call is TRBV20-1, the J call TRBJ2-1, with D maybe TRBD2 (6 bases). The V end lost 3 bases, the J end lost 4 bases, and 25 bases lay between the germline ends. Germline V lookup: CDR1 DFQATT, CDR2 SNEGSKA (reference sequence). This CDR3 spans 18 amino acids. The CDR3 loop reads CSARGATEGFLTYNEQFF. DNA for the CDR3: TGCAGTGCTAGGGGCGCCACGGAGGGGTTCTTAACTTACAATGAGCAGTTCTTC.

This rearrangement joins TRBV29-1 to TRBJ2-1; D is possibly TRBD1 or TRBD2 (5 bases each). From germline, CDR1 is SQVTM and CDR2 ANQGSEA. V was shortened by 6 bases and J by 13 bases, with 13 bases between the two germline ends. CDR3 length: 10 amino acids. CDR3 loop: CSVAGTYQFF. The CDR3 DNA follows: TGCAGCGTGGCCGGGACGTACCAGTTCTTC.